These 5 T cell receptor beta chains share one sample of origin, sequenced in a study of tumour-infiltrating T cells in Burkitt lymphoma. Only in-frame clones appear in the TCRdb table, and some are missing; sequencing was by immunoSEQ multiplex PCR. The table has around 46,000 clones, around 31% seen once. Sequenced input: tumor tissue. These receptors were taken from a human donor with Burkitt lymphoma.

The chain uses TRBV12-1 and TRBJ2-1. TRBV12-1 is noted as a pseudogene. The CDR3 consists of 15 residues. CDR3 bases: TGTGCCAGCAGCTTCCACCCTCCGTGTTACAATGAGCAGTTCTTC. Protein product: CASSFHPPCYNEQFF.

This clone was seen only a few times. The rearrangement joins TRBV25-1 to TRBJ2-5, with D perhaps given as TRBD1 or TRBD2 (5 bases each). The CDR3 is made up of 13 amino acids. Germline V gives CDR1 MGHDK, CDR2 SYGVNS. Trimming shortened V by 2 bases and J by 5 bases, and 9 bases separated the two germline ends. The CDR3 region is CASSEGGYETQYF. The CDR3 coding sequence is TGTGCCAGCAGTGAAGGGGGTTACGAGACCCAGTACTTC. Full variable domain (outside the CDR3, taken from reference TRBV25-1 and TRBJ2-5): EADIYQTPRYLVIGTGKKITLECSQTMGHDKMYWYQQDPGMELHLIHYSYGVNSTEKGDLSSESTVSRIRTEHFPLTLESARPSHTSQYLCASSEGGYETQYFGPGTRLLVL.

The chain employs TRBV7-9 and TRBJ1-2; TRBD1 aligns across 7 bases. The germline gives CDR1 SEHNR, CDR2 FQNEAQ (reference sequence). Losses at the gene ends were 7 bases for V and 3 bases for J; bases not matched to a gene: 8. The CDR3 is 14 residues long. This chain's CDR3 is CASTPGGRYYGYTF. The CDR3 bases are TGTGCCAGCACCCCAGGGGGGAGATACTATGGCTACACCTTC.

The J gene is TRBJ1-2, the V gene TRBV4-3; 8 bases agree with TRBD1. The germline CDR1 and CDR2 sequences are LGHNA and YSLEER. The CDR3 runs 14 residues. Trimming at V came to 6 bases and at J to 6 bases, leaving 9 bases not matched to a gene. DNA for the CDR3: TGCGCCAGCAGAACTACTGACAGGGGAGATGGCTACACCTTC. Translating it yields CASRTTDRGDGYTF.

The rearrangement links TRBV30 to TRBJ1-6, with D maybe TRBD1 (5 bases). Germline V gives CDR1 GTSNPN, CDR2 SVGIG (reference sequence). This CDR3 comprises 14 residues. Trimming removed 4 bases at V and 6 bases at J, with 13 bases between. The CDR3 region is CAWTGFTGNSPLHF. The CDR3 DNA sequence: TGTGCCTGGACAGGGTTTACGGGTAATTCACCCCTCCACTTT.